Below, 2 T cell receptor beta chains from the same sample are listed, as sequenced in a study of blood T cell repertoires in COVID-19. The assay was immunoSEQ multiplex PCR, and TCRdb's table has in-frame clones only and misses some. This table holds about 300,000 clones, approximately 84% found once. Sequencing input: peripheral blood. The receptor set was obtained from a human donor with COVID-19, enrolled during active disease. The donor label of this sample is uncertain.

In this sample, this clone turned up a few times. V gene TRBV28 combines with J gene TRBJ2-7, with a possible D match to TRBD1 (5 bases). The CDR3 contains 15 residues. V shed 5 bases and J shed 2 bases, with 16 bases lying between them. Germline V gives CDR1 MDHEN, CDR2 SYDVKM. CDR3 nucleotide sequence: TGTGCCAGCAGTGCAACCCAGGGTTTCACCTACGAGCAGTACTTC. Protein: CASSATQGFTYEQYF. Looking up the rest from reference TRBV28 and TRBJ2-7 gives the full variable domain: DVKVTQSSRYLVKRTGEKVFLECVQDMDHENMFWYRQDPGLGLRLIYFSYDVKMKEKGDIPEGYSVSREKKERFSLILESASTNQTSMYLCASSATQGFTYEQYFGPGTRLTVT.

The rearrangement uses TRBV7-9 and TRBJ1-6; TRBD1 matches 7 bases. CDR3 size: 15 residues. Losses at the gene ends were 5 bases for V and 5 bases for J; bases not matched to a gene: 6. Germline V gene data show CDR1 as SEHNR and CDR2 as FQNEAQ (reference sequence). CDR3 residues: CASSLRDSDNSPLHF. CDR3 DNA: TGTGCCAGCAGCCTACGGGACAGCGATAATTCACCCCTCCACTTT.